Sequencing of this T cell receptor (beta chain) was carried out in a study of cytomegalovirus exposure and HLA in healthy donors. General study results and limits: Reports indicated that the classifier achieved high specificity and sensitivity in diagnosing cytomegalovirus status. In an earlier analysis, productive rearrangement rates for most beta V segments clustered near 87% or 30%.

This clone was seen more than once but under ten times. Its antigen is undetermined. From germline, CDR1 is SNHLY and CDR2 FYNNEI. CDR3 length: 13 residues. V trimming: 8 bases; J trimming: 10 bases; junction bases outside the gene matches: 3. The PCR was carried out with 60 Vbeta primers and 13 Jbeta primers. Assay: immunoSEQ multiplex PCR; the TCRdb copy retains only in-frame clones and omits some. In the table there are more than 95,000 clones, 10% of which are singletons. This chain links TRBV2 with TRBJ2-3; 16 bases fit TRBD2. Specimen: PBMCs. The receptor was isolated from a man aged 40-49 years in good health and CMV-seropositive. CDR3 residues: CASEGLAGGAQYF. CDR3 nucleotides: TGTGCCAGCGAGGGACTAGCGGGAGGGGCGCAGTATTTT.